Shown below are 23 T cell receptor beta chains from a single sample sequenced in a study of control samples from healthy donors and cancer patients. Method: immunoSEQ multiplex PCR; TCRdb's copy keeps in-frame clones and lacks some. The sample includes about 130,000 clones, 85% to 95% of them seen just once. The sample comprised PBMCs. The receptor set was obtained from a man older than 75 with head and neck cancer.

The V call is TRBV27, the J call TRBJ2-7, with D perhaps matching TRBD1 or TRBD2 (5 bases each). The length of the CDR3 is 13 residues. Germline V gene lookup returns CDR1 MNHEY and CDR2 SMNVEV (reference sequence). V dropped 5 bases and J dropped 2 bases, with 10 bases sitting between them. The CDR3 loop reads CASSPGTPYEQYF. The CDR3 DNA follows: TGTGCCAGCAGTCCCGGGACGCCCTACGAGCAGTACTTC.

This chain joins TRBV5-1 and TRBJ1-6; the D gene is possibly TRBD1 (6 bases). Germline V gene data show CDR1 as SGHRS and CDR2 as YFSETQ. The CDR3 is made up of 22 amino acids. V was clipped by 0 bases and J by 1 base, with 26 bases between them. The CDR3 nucleotides read TGCGCCAGCAGCTTGGATGTCAATCGGGGGGCAGAATTTATATCCTATAATTCACCCCTCCACTTT. Encoded protein: CASSLDVNRGAEFISYNSPLHF. The full variable domain, completed using reference TRBV5-1 and TRBJ1-6, is KAGVTQTPRYLIKTRGQQVTLSCSPISGHRSVSWYQQTPGQGLQFLFEYFSETQRNKGNFPGRFSGRQFSNSRSEMNVSTLELGDSALYLCASSLDVNRGAEFISYNSPLHFGNGTRLTVT.

This clone was counted only a few times. V and J are TRBV5-4 and TRBJ1-6; 8 nucleotides line up with TRBD1. Trimming at V came to 5 bases and at J to 8 bases, leaving 9 bases not matched to a gene. CDR3 length: 15 amino acids. Germline V gene data show CDR1 as SGHNT and CDR2 as YYREEE (reference sequence). The CDR3 here is CASRPGGWGDSPLHF. CDR3 in DNA: TGTGCCAGCAGGCCAGGGGGCTGGGGGGATTCACCCCTCCACTTT.

The gene calls are TRBV9 and TRBJ2-3; no reliable D call. The CDR3 runs to 16 residues. The V and J ends lost 4 bases and 0 bases respectively, with 15 bases between them. The germline V gene encodes CDR1 SGDLS and CDR2 YYNGEE. The CDR3 nucleotides read TGTGCCAGCAGCCCTTTCCCTGACCGAAGCACAGATACGCAGTATTTT. As protein: CASSPFPDRSTDTQYF. The whole variable domain, filled in from reference TRBV9 and TRBJ2-3, reads DSGVTQTPKHLITATGQRVTLRCSPRSGDLSVYWYQQSLDQGLQFLIQYYNGEERAKGNILERFSAQQFPDLHSELNLSSLELGDSALYFCASSPFPDRSTDTQYFGPGTRLTVL.

The J gene is TRBJ2-3, the V gene TRBV11-2, with TRBD2 matching over 9 bases. In germline, CDR1 is SGHAT, CDR2 FQNNGV. The CDR3 spans 15 residues. Germline trimming cut 5 bases from V and 5 bases from J; bases unmatched to any gene: 8. CDR3 bases: TGTGCCAGCAGCAATGTGGCGGGGGGGGTAGATACGCAGTATTTT. The encoded protein is CASSNVAGGVDTQYF.

V gene TRBV2 combines with J gene TRBJ2-2; a possible D gene is TRBD2 (5 bases). The CDR3 covers 14 residues. Germline CDR1 reads SNHLY; CDR2 reads FYNNEI. V lost 8 bases, J lost 6 bases, and 16 bases lay in between. The CDR3 protein is CASGLSKRAGELFF. The CDR3 DNA follows: TGTGCCAGCGGACTGTCGAAGAGGGCCGGGGAGCTGTTTTTT.

The J gene is TRBJ2-5, the V gene TRBV11-2, with D uncertain. The germline CDR1 and CDR2 sequences are SGHAT and FQNNGV. Trimming left V 5 bases short and J 4 bases short, with 5 bases between. CDR3 length equals 11 residues. The CDR3 region is CASSPRETQYF. CDR3 DNA: TGTGCCAGCAGCCCCCGAGAGACCCAGTACTTC.

The J gene is TRBJ1-2, the V gene TRBV5-4; D not certain. The CDR3 runs to 14 residues. From germline, CDR1 is SGHNT and CDR2 YYREEE (reference sequence). Trimming took off 4 bases at V and 8 bases at J, with 18 bases between the two ends. CDR3 protein: CASSPGVTPGGYTF. CDR3 DNA sequence: TGTGCCAGCAGCCCGGGCGTTACCCCGGGGGGCTACACCTTC.

The gene calls are TRBV21-1 and TRBJ2-3; TRBD2 is the table's D call and was not checked against the DNA. TRBV21-1 is described as a pseudogene. CDR3 length equals 16 residues. Written as DNA, the CDR3 is TGTGCCAGCAGCAAAGACGGGGACTCGAGTTCTAATACGCAGTATTTT. Its protein product is CASSKDGDSSSNTQYF.

About this clone itself: The same CDR3 can be traced to other DNA sequences in this sample. V gene TRBV10-3 combines with J gene TRBJ1-1; perhaps TRBD1 as D (6 bases). This CDR3 has 12 residues. The germline CDR1 and CDR2 sequences are ENHRY and SYGVKD. Trimming stripped 3 bases from V and 4 bases from J, with 6 bases between. The CDR3 protein is CAISEGGTEAFF. CDR3 nucleotide sequence: TGTGCCATCAGTGAAGGGGGCACTGAAGCTTTCTTT.

The V gene is TRBV19, the J gene TRBJ1-2; D gene uncertain. The germline V gene encodes CDR1 LNHDA and CDR2 SQIVND (reference sequence). The CDR3 is 15 residues long. Trimming cost V 3 bases and J 3 bases, with 14 bases left between them. CDR3 DNA: TGTGCCAGTAGTATGGGAGTCACGATGTACTATGGCTACACCTTC. Translated: CASSMGVTMYYGYTF.

The CDR3 region has the DNA TGTGCCACGGAAGCGTCCGCCAATGAAAAACTGTTTTTT. Translating gives CATEASANEKLFF. The V gene is TRBV27, the J gene TRBJ1-4; D not certain. This CDR3 comprises 13 residues. Germline V gene lookup returns CDR1 MNHEY and CDR2 SMNVEV (reference sequence). V was cut by 10 bases and J by 5 bases, with 14 bases left in between.

The V call is TRBV19, the J call TRBJ1-2; D unclear. V lost 0 bases, J lost 0 bases, and 17 bases lay in between. The CDR3 sequence is 18 residues long. CDR1 and CDR2 (germline): LNHDA, SQIVND (reference sequence). The CDR3 bases are TGTGCCAGTAGTATAGATTCTTCTCCTACTAGGGCTAACTATGGCTACACCTTC. Translated: CASSIDSSPTRANYGYTF.

The chain couples TRBV10-1 to TRBJ2-1; 12 bases agree with TRBD2. The CDR3 extends over 15 amino acids. J lost 7 bases, V lost 6 bases, and 7 bases had no gene match. The germline V gene encodes CDR1 WNHNN and CDR2 SYGVQD (reference sequence). CDR3 amino acids: CASSASGRALNEQFF. The DNA for the CDR3 is TGCGCCAGCAGCGCTAGCGGGAGGGCCCTGAATGAGCAGTTCTTC.

This chain joins TRBV6-2 or TRBV6-3 and TRBJ2-7, with D uncertain. Trimming removed 6 bases at V and 4 bases at J, with 16 bases between. The CDR3 is 14 amino acids. CDR1 is MNHEY, CDR2 SVGEGT, per germline. The CDR3 nucleotides are TGTGCCAGCAGCAACGCCCTCAATTCTTACGAGCAGTACTTC. It is translated as CASSNALNSYEQYF.

The chain has TRBV6-5 and TRBJ1-4; D remains ambiguous. Trimming took 6 bases from V and 8 from J, leaving 13 bases between them. Per germline, CDR1 MNHEY and CDR2 SVGAGI. The CDR3 loop spans 13 amino acids. The CDR3 sequence is CASSLLTDEKLFF. As DNA, the CDR3 is TGTGCCAGCAGCCTACTAACGGACGAAAAACTGTTTTTT.

This rearrangement joins TRBV5-4 to TRBJ2-7; tentatively, D is TRBD1 (6 bases). V was pared by 4 bases and J by 3 bases, with 20 bases between. This CDR3 has 16 residues. Germline V gives CDR1 SGHNT, CDR2 YYREEE (reference sequence). The CDR3 loop reads CASSPGDPQGLYEQYF. The CDR3 region has the DNA TGTGCCAGCAGCCCCGGGGACCCCCAGGGGCTCTACGAGCAGTACTTC.

This chain joins TRBV19 and TRBJ2-1; TRBD2 agrees at 9 bases. Germline values: CDR1 LNHDA, CDR2 SQIVND (reference sequence). Trimming took 2 bases from V and 9 from J; bases not matched to a gene: 5. The CDR3 is 14 residues long. The CDR3 loop reads CASSILAGRGEQFF. The CDR3 nucleotides are TGTGCCAGTAGTATACTAGCGGGAAGGGGTGAGCAGTTCTTC. The full variable domain, with the rest looked up from reference TRBV19 and TRBJ2-1, is DGGITQSPKYLFRKEGQNVTLSCEQNLNHDAMYWYRQDPGQGLRLIYYSQIVNDFQKGDIAEGYSVSREKKESFPLTVTSAQKNPTAFYLCASSILAGRGEQFFGPGTRLTVL.

The chain employs TRBV12-3 or TRBV12-4 and TRBJ2-7, with D possibly being TRBD1 or TRBD2 (7 bases each). This CDR3 comprises 13 residues. The V end lost 2 bases, the J end lost 4 bases, and 9 bases lay between the germline ends. CDR3 residues: CASSLQGGYEQYF. The CDR3 DNA is TGTGCCAGCAGTTTACAGGGGGGGTACGAGCAGTACTTC.

The gene calls are TRBV6-5 and TRBJ1-2; D is perhaps TRBD1 (6 bases). Trimming pared 0 bases from V and 6 bases from J, leaving 8 bases between. CDR3 size: 13 residues. Germline V gene sequence: CDR1 MNHEY, CDR2 SVGAGI. The CDR3 sequence is CASSYSYRDGYTF. In DNA form, the CDR3 reads TGTGCCAGCAGTTACTCCTACAGGGATGGCTACACCTTC.

The V call is TRBV3-1 (or the pseudogene TRBV3-2), the J call TRBJ2-3, with D possibly TRBD1 on 5 matching bases. Germline assignment: CDR1 LGHDT and CDR2 YNNKEL (reference sequence). Trimming took off 4 bases at V and 6 bases at J, with 8 bases between the two ends. The CDR3 extends over 12 amino acids. The CDR3, as DNA: TGTGCCAGCAGCCCACAGGAGGATACGCAGTATTTT. Amino acid sequence: CASSPQEDTQYF.

J is TRBJ1-1 and V is TRBV12-3 or TRBV12-4; D call uncertain. The CDR3 contains 13 residues. V gave up 6 bases and J gave up 2 bases, with 10 bases separating them. CDR3: CASRRELNTEAFF. The DNA for the CDR3 is TGTGCCAGCAGGCGGGAGCTTAACACTGAAGCTTTCTTT.

The chain uses TRBV14 and TRBJ2-7; 7 nucleotides match TRBD1. Germline-derived CDR1 and CDR2 are SGHDN and FVKESK. The CDR3 loop spans 19 amino acids. V gave up 1 base and J gave up 0 bases; unmatched junction bases: 15. In nucleotides, the CDR3 is TGTGCCAGCAGCCAAGGACGGCTATACAGGGGCGGAAACTCCTACGAGCAGTACTTC. Translating gives CASSQGRLYRGGNSYEQYF.